The source of this T cell receptor (beta chain) is a study of molecular identifiers for immune sequencing clone quantification. Study-wide results and caveats: Clones that had above 20 RNA copies took up over 99% of effector molecules but under 1% in naive cells. Molecules of identical TCR sharing a barcode could underestimate highly expanded clone sizes.

Sequencing libraries of naive CD8 cells derived from approximately 22,000 to 940,000 sorted cells with 10%, 30% or 50% RNA. A few counts support this clonotype. Its antigen is undetermined. This CDR3 has 16 amino acids. Trimming shortened V by 5 bases and J by 3 bases, and 19 bases separated the two germline ends. Listed TCR primers and previously described methods were used for bulk TCR libraries. Each CDR3 protein gets one entry after TCRdb re-called the PCR reads with MiXCR. The table has approximately 500,000 distinct CDR3 sequences, 20% to 25% seen once. The TCR was taken from a human donor in good health. Some libraries in this study had Jurkat cell RNA spiked in. The chain couples TRBV12-3 or TRBV12-4 to TRBJ1-2; no firm D call. Sample: naive CD8+ T cells from blood, with Jurkat cell RNA spiked in. Subset denoted: FACS-sorted CD8+CD4-CCR7+CD45RA+ naive T cells. CDR3 in DNA: TGTGCCAGCAGTCTCTACTACAGAGAGAGTGACTATGGCTACACCTTC. Protein product: CASSLYYRESDYGYTF.